Described below is a single T cell receptor (beta chain) sequence and its context. Its antigen remains unidentified. The length of the CDR3 is 15 residues. Germline assignment: CDR1 SNHLY and CDR2 FYNNEI. Trimming removed 6 bases at V and 0 bases at J, with 9 bases between. The table came from immunoSEQ multiplex PCR; TCRdb's copy has only in-frame clones and leaves some out. The repertoire holds tens of thousands of clones, with 85% to 95% as singletons. This record comes from a study of PD-1 blockade in classical Hodgkin lymphoma. Study-wide points: There remain no defined causes for the repertoire differences, which possibly reflect disease activity or prior therapy. Nivolumab initiated under 1 year post-ASCT led to patient exclusion.

Specified time point: cycle 4 day 1 (C4D1), after more than five weeks of nivolumab. Each of the patients experienced relapse following autologous stem cell transplantation, and their brentuximab vedotin exposure differed. The sample was peripheral blood mononuclear cells (PBMCs), taken before the fourth cycle of nivolumab. The genes are TRBV2 and TRBJ1-6, with D possibly matching TRBD1 (5 bases). The TCR sequence derives from a human donor with classical Hodgkin lymphoma. CDR3 protein: CASRTGDSYNSPLHF. CDR3 nucleotides: TGTGCCAGCAGAACAGGAGACTCCTATAATTCACCCCTCCACTTT.